Listed here is a single T cell receptor (beta chain). The data belong to a study of blood T cell repertoires in COVID-19. Study context: Specimens from acute and convalescent COVID-19 originated in the United States, Italy and Spain. From T cells, B-cell-depleted T cells, or PBMCs came the material, which was cDNA or gDNA.

Original processing notes: Counts of nucleated cells, estimated from reference gene primer amplification, were obtained. Sequencing used immunoSEQ multiplex PCR; TCRdb keeps in-frame clones, though not all of them. V and J calls and clone size are given by that table; D and trimming were obtained from the DNA. The table lists around 88,000 clones, roughly 80% of them singletons, with about 10% in the top ten. The V and J ends lost 4 bases and 4 bases, in that order; junction bases with no gene match: 10. CDR3 size: 16 residues. CDR1 is SGHRS, CDR2 YFSETQ, per germline. This TCR derives from a woman aged 80 or over with acute or convalescent COVID-19. The chain carries TRBV5-1 and TRBJ2-1; 8 bases line up with TRBD2. Sequencing used peripheral blood. CDR3 sequence reads: CASSPPGGGRYNEQFF. The DNA of the CDR3 is TGCGCCAGCAGCCCCCCGGGAGGGGGACGATACAATGAGCAGTTCTTC.